This T cell receptor beta chain comes out of a study of T cell responses to AZD1222 COVID-19 vaccine (dated by TCRdb to about 2021). Concerning the study at large: Because spike-specific TCR depth and breadth did not differ between the two schedules, AZD1222 recipients who got a second dose at roughly 4 weeks were pooled with those who got a second dose at roughly 12 weeks. Trial participants were enrolled into age subgroups of 18-55, 56-69 and 70-plus years, which contained about 160, 30 and 59 TCR-sequenced participants, respectively. TCR sequencing covered about 230 trial participants: some 210 given two doses of AZD1222 and 26 given two doses of MenACWY control vaccine.

Details on this clone: The specificity of this receptor is unknown. There are no base qualities to consult, and no much larger clone falls within one base.

The germline V gene specifies MDHEN as CDR1 and SYDVKM as CDR2. The germline ends are 14 bases apart after V is trimmed by 6 bases and J by 8 bases. The CDR3 spans 14 residues, from the cysteine through the phenylalanine. Only the CDR3 DNA stays, 42 bases, in frame from base 1. The CDR3 regions of human TCRbeta chains were analyzed by immunosequencing. In the source study's methods: Repertoire TCRs were checked for matches against a reference library of SARS-CoV-2-specific TCRs that had been generated using the MIRA antigen-specificity platform. Breadth was defined as the fraction of unique TCRs that were SARS-CoV-2-associated. Depth was defined as the fraction of total T cells that were SARS-CoV-2-associated. Using the MIRA data, each spike-specific TCR was assigned both to the spike region to which the TCR was reactive and to a CD4 or CD8 class. Log10-transformed breadth and depth values were compared by one-way ANOVA with Sidak's multiple comparisons tests. Sourced from immuneACCESS, this table was stored by TCRdb with only in-frame sequences that have V and J called. A share of the clones is absent; for the studies checked, an unresolved V gene accounts for under half, and the remainder has no known explanation. The V and J calls and the clone size are those of that table, but D and trimming were determined from the DNA. Within this sample are some 140,000 clones, with about 93% of them counted one time only. Clones ranked in the top ten supply 5% to 7% of the sample.

Broader findings and caveats from the paper: Conclusions about previously exposed vaccinees are limited, since just a handful of AZD1222 recipients were seropositive for SARS-CoV-2 at baseline. Epitopes outside the regions mutated in the B.1.351 and B.1.1.7 variants were reportedly recognized by nearly half of the unique spike-specific TCRs. Because no samples from the day 14 peak response were available, repertoires could be characterized only after the peak T cell response. In the small 56-69-year group, the increase in depth fell short of significance, most likely because of low power. After two AZD1222 doses, both the breadth and the depth of spike-specific TCRs were significantly higher than at day 0 and than in MenACWY recipients. Vaccine-associated CD4 TCRs spanned the whole spike protein, with dominant responses in regions 160-218 and 743-854. Participants were mostly white British, with more females than males. The authors suggested clonal diversity may have been underestimated.

Reading the label with the study, this specimen's time point is: baseline before first vaccination. Vaccinee samples were obtained from the UK trials COV001 and COV002, which included a single-blind randomized controlled phase 2/3 trial of AZD1222 (ChAdOx1 nCoV-19) in healthy adults. For TCRbeta chain sequencing, PBMC samples from trial participants were taken at day 0 and at day 28 after the second dose. Material: peripheral blood, obtained on day 0 of AZD1222 vaccination. The chain is made from TRBV28 and TRBJ1-6; too little of a D gene remains to name it. This clonotype was sampled from an adult in good health. The DNA is as follows: TGTGCCAGCAGGGCGCATGAGAGAGATTCACCCCTCCACTTT. Its protein product is CASRAHERDSPLHF.